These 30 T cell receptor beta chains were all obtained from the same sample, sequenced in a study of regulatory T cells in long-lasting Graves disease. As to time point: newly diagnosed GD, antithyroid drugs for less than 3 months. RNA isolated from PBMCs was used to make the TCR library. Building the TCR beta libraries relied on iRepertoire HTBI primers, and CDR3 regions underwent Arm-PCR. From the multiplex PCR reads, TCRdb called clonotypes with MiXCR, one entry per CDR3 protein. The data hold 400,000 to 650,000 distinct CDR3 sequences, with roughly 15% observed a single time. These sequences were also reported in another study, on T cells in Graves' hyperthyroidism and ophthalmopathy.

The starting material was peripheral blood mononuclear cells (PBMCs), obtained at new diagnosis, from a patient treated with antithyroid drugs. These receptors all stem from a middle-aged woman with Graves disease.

In DNA form, the CDR3 reads TGCAGTGCTAGCCAACAGAGTAACTATAATTCACCCCTCCACTTT. Protein sequence: CSASQQSNYNSPLHF. The rearrangement links TRBV20-1 to TRBJ1-6; D not certain. This CDR3 region has 15 residues. V dropped 3 bases and J dropped 3 bases, with 12 bases sitting between them. CDR1 is DFQATT, CDR2 SNEGSKA, per germline (reference sequence).

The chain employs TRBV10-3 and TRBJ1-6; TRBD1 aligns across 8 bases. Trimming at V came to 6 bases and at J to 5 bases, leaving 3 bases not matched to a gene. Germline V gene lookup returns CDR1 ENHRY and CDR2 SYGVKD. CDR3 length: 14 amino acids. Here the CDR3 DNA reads TGTGCCATCAGGACAGGGGCGGATAATTCACCCCTCCACTTT. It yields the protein CAIRTGADNSPLHF.

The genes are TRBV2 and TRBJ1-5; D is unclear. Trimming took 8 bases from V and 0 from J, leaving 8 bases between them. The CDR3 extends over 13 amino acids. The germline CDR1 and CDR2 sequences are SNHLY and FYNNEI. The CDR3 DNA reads TGTGCCAGCGCAGGCGATAGCAATCAGCCCCAGCATTTT. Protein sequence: CASAGDSNQPQHF.

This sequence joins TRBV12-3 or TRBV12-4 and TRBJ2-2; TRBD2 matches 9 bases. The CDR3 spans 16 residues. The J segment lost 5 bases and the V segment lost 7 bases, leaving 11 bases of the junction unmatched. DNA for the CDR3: TGTGCCAGCAACCCGTGGGGTAGCGGGGGAACCGGGGAGCTGTTTTTT. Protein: CASNPWGSGGTGELFF.

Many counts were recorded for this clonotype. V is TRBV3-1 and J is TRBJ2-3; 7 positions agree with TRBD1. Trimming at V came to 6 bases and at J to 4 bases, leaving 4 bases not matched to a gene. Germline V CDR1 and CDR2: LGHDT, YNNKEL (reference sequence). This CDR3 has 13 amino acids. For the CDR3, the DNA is TGTGCCAGCAGGACAGGGCCGGCAGATACGCAGTATTTT. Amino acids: CASRTGPADTQYF.

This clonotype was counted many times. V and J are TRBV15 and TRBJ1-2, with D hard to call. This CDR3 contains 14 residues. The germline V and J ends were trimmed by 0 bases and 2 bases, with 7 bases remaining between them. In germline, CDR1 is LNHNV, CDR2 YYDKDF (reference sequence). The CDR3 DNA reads TGTGCCACCAGCAGAGATAGGCAGAACTATGGCTACACCTTC. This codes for CATSRDRQNYGYTF. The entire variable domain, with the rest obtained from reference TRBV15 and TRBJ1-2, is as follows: DAMVIQNPRYQVTQFGKPVTLSCSQTLNHNVMYWYQQKSSQAPKLLFHYYDKDFNNEADTPDNFQSRRPNTSFCFLDIRSPGLGDTAMYLCATSRDRQNYGYTFGSGTRLTVV.

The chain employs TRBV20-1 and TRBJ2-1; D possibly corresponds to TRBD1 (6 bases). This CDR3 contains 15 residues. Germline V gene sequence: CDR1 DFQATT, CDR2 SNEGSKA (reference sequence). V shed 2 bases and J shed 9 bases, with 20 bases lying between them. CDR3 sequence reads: CSARQGGRLQGEQFF. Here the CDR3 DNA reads TGCAGTGCTAGACAGGGTGGACGACTACAGGGTGAGCAGTTCTTC.

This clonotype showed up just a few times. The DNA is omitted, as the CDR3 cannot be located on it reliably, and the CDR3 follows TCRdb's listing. The CDR3 sequence is CSVGVGTAGVF. The chain combines TRBV29-1 with TRBJ2-1. The CDR3 spans 11 amino acids, including both terminal residues. The germline V gene has CDR1 SQVTM and CDR2 ANQGSEA.

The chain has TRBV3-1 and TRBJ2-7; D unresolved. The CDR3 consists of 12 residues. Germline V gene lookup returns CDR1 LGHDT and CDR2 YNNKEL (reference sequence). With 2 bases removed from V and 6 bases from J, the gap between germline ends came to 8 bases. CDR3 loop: CASSQTEGEQYF. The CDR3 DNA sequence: TGTGCCAGCAGCCAAACGGAAGGCGAGCAGTACTTC.

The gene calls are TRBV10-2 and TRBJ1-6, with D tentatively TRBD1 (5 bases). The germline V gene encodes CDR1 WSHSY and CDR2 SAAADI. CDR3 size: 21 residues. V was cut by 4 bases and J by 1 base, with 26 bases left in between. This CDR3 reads CASSGSTRGRQENSYNSPLHF. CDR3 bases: TGCGCCAGCAGTGGGTCCACACGGGGCCGCCAGGAGAATTCCTATAATTCACCCCTCCACTTT.

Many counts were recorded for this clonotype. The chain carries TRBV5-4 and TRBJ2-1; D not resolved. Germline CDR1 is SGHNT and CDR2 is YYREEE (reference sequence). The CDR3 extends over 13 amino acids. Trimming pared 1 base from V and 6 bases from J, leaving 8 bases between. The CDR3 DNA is TGTGCCAGCAGCTTGTGGCCGCTCAATGAGCAGTTCTTC. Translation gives CASSLWPLNEQFF. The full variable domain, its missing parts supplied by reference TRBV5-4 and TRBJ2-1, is ETGVTQSPTHLIKTRGQQVTLRCSSQSGHNTVSWYQQALGQGPQFIFQYYREEENGRGNFPPRFSGLQFPNYSSELNVNALELDDSALYLCASSLWPLNEQFFGPGTRLTVL.

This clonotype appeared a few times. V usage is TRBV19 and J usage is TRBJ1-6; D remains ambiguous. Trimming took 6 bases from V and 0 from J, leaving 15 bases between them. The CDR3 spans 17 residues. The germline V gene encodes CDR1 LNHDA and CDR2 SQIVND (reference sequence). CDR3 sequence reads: CASSFGRQSSYNSPLHF. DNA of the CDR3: TGTGCCAGTAGCTTCGGACGTCAGAGCTCCTATAATTCACCCCTCCACTTT.

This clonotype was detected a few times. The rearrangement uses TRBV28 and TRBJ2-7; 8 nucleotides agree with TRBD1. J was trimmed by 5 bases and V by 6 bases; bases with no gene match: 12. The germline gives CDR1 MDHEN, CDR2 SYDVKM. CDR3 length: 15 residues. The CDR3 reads CASRISRGLVDEQYF. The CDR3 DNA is TGTGCCAGCAGAATATCCAGGGGGCTTGTCGACGAGCAGTACTTC.

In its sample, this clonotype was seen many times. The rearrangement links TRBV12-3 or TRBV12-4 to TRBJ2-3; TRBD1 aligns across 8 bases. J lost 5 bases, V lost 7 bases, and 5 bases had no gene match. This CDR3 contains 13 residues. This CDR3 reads CASTGQGGDTQYF. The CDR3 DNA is TGTGCCAGCACCGGACAGGGTGGAGATACGCAGTATTTT.

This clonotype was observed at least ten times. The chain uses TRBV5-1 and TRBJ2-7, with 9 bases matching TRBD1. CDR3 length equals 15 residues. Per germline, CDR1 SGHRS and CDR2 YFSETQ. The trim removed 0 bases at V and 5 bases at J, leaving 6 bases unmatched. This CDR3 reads CASSLGWGQGNEQYF. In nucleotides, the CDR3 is TGCGCCAGCAGCTTGGGCTGGGGACAGGGAAACGAGCAGTACTTC.

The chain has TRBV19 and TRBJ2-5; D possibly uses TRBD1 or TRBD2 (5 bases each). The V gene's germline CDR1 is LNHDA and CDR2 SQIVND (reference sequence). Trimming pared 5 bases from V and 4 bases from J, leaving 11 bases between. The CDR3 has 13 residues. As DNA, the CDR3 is TGTGCCAGTAGTTCATGGGGGTTAGAGACCCAGTACTTC. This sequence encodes CASSSWGLETQYF. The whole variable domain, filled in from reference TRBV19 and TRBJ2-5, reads DGGITQSPKYLFRKEGQNVTLSCEQNLNHDAMYWYRQDPGQGLRLIYYSQIVNDFQKGDIAEGYSVSREKKESFPLTVTSAQKNPTAFYLCASSSWGLETQYFGPGTRLLVL.

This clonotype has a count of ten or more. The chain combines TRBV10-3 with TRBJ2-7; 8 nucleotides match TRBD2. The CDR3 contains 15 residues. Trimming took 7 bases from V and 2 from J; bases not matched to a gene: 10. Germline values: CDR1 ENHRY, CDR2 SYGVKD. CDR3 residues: CAITRGGTWPYEQYF. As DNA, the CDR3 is TGTGCCATCACCCGGGGGGGTACTTGGCCCTACGAGCAGTACTTC.

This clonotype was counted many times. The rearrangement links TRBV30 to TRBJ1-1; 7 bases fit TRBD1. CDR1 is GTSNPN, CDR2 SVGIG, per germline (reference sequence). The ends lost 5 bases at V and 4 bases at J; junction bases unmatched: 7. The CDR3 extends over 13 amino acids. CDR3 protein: CAWETGAGTEAFF. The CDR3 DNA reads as TGTGCCTGGGAAACAGGGGCGGGCACTGAAGCTTTCTTT.

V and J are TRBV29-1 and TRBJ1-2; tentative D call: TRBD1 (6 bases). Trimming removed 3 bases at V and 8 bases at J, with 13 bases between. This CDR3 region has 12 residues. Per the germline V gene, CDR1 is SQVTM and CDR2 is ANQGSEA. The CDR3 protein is CSVEGTLYGYTF. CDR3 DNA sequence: TGCAGCGTTGAGGGGACACTGTACGGCTACACCTTC.

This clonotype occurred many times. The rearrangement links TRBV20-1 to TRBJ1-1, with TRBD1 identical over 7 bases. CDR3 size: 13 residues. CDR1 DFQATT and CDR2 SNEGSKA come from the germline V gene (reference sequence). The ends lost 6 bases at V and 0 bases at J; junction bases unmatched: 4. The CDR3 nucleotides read TGCAGTGCCCTTGACAGGGTGAACACTGAAGCTTTCTTT. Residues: CSALDRVNTEAFF.

CDR3 DNA sequence: TGTGCCAGTAGTTTGGGGACCAAGACCGGGGAGCTGTTTTTT. Translation: CASSLGTKTGELFF. This chain links TRBV19 with TRBJ2-2; D is tentatively TRBD1 or TRBD2 (5 bases each). V was trimmed by 5 bases and J by 5 bases, leaving 12 bases between them. The CDR3 runs 14 residues. Per germline, CDR1 LNHDA and CDR2 SQIVND (reference sequence).

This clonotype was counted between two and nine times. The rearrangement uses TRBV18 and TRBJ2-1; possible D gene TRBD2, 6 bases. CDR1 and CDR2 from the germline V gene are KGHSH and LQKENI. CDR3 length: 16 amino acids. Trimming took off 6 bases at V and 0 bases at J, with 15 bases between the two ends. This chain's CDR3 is CASSLSQGGSYNEQFF. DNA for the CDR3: TGTGCCAGCTCCCTTTCCCAGGGAGGCTCCTACAATGAGCAGTTCTTC.

The CDR3 region is CASSLWGIRQPQHF. The CDR3 region has the DNA TGTGCCAGCAGCTTGTGGGGGATTCGTCAGCCCCAGCATTTT. The J gene is TRBJ1-5, the V gene TRBV5-6; D may be TRBD1 (5 bases). The CDR3 loop spans 14 amino acids. Germline V gene data show CDR1 as SGHDT and CDR2 as YYEEEE. Trimming took 1 base from V and 6 from J, leaving 11 bases between them.

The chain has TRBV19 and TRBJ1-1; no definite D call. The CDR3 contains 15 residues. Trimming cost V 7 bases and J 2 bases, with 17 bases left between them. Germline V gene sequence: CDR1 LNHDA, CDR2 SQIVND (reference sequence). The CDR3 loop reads CASTPSMTLNTEAFF. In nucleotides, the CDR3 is TGTGCCAGTACTCCGAGTATGACGTTAAACACTGAAGCTTTCTTT.

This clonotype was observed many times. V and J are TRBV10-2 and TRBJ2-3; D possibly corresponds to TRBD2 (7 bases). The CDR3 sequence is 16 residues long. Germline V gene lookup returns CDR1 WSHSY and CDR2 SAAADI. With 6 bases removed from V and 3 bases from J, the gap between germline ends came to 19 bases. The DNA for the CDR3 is TGCGCCAGCAGGGGGAGGGGGACCGAAGGAACAGATACGCAGTATTTT. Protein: CASRGRGTEGTDTQYF.

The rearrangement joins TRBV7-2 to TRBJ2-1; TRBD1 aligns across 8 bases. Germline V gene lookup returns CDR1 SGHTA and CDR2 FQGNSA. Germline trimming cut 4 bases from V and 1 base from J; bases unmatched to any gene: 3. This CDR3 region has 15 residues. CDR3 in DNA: TGTGCCAGCAGCTCGAGACAGGGGTCCTACAATGAGCAGTTCTTC. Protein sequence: CASSSRQGSYNEQFF.

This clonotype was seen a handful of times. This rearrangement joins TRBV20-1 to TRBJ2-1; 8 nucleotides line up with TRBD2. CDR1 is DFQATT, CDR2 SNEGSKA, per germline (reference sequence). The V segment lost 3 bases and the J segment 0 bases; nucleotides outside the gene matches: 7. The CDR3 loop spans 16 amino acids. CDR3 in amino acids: CSARYSGVSSYNEQFF. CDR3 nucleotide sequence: TGCAGTGCTAGGTATAGCGGGGTGAGCTCCTACAATGAGCAGTTCTTC.

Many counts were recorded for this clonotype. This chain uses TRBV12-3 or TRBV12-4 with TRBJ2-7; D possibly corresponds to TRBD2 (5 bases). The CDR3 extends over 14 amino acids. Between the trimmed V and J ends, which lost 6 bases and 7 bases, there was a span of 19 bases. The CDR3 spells CASSRTGRSGEQYF. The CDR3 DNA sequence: TGTGCCAGCAGCCGGACTGGGCGAAGTGGGGAGCAGTACTTC.

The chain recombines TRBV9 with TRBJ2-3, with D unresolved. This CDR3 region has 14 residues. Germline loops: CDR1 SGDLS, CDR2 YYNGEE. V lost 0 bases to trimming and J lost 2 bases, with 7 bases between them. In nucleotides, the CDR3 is TGTGCCAGCAGCGTAGATCCCACCACAGATACGCAGTATTTT. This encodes CASSVDPTTDTQYF.

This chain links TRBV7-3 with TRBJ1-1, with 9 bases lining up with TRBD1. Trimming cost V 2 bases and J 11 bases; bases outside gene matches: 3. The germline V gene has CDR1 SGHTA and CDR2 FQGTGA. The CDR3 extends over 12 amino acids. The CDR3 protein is CASSLGTGRAFF. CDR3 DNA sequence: TGTGCCAGCAGCTTAGGGACAGGGCGGGCTTTCTTT. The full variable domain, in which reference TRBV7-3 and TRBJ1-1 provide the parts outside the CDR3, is GAGVSQTPSNKVTEKGKYVELRCDPISGHTALYWYRQSLGQGPEFLIYFQGTGAADDSGLPNDRFFAVRPEGSVSTLKIQRTERGDSAVYLCASSLGTGRAFFGQGTRLTVV.